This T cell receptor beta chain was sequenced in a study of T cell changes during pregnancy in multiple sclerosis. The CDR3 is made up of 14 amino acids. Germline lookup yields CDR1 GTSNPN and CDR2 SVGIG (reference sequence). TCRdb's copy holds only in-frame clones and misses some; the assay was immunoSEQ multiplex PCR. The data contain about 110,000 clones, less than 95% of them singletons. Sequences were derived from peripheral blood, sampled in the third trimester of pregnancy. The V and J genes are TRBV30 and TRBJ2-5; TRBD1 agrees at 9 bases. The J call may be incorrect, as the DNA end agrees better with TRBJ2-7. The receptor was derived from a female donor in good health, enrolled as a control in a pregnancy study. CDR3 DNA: TGTGCCTGGACATCCGGGACAGGGATACACGAGCAGTACTTC. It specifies CAWTSGTGIHEQYF.